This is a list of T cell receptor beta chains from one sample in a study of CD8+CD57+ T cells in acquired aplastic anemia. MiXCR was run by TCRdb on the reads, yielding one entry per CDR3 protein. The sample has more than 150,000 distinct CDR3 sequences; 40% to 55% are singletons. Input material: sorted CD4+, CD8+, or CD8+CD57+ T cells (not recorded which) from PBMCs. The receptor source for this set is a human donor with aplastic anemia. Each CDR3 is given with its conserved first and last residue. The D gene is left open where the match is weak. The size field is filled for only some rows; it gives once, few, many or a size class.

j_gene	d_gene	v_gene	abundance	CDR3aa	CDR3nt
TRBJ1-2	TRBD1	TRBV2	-	CASSETTGGDYGYTF	TGTGCCAGCAGTGAAACCACAGGGGGCGACTATGGCTACACCTTC
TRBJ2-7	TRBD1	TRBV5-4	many	CASSSAKGTGNYEQYF	TGTGCCAGCAGCTCCGCGAAAGGGACAGGGAACTACGAGCAGTACTTC
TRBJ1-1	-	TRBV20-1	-	CGARFDRDTEAFF	TGCGGTGCTAGATTTGACAGAGACACTGAAGCTTTCTTT
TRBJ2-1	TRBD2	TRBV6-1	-	CASSESAGEPYNEQFF	TGTGCCAGCAGTGAATCAGCGGGGGAGCCCTACAATGAGCAGTTCTTC
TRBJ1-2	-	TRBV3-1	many	CASSHVPNAYGYTF	TGTGCCAGCAGCCACGTCCCAAATGCGTATGGCTACACCTTC
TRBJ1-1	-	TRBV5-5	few	CASSLAFGGMNTEAFF	TGTGCCAGCAGCTTGGCTTTTGGGGGCATGAACACTGAAGCTTTCTTT
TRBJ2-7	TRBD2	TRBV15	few	CATSPTSGGLYEQYF	TGTGCCACCAGCCCGACTAGCGGGGGGTTGTACGAGCAGTACTTC
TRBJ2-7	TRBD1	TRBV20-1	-	CSARDPGQDFHEQYF	TGCAGTGCTAGAGATCCGGGACAGGATTTCCACGAGCAGTACTTC
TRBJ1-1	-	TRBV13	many	CASSFLVNQGIEAFF	TGTGCCAGCAGCTTTTTGGTCAACCAGGGTATTGAAGCTTTCTTT
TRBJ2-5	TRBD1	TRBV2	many	CASRALGQGVETQYF	TGTGCCAGCAGGGCCTTGGGACAGGGCGTCGAGACCCAGTACTTC
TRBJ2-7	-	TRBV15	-	CATSSSWGGTYEQYF	TGTGCCACCAGCAGTAGTTGGGGCGGAACCTACGAGCAGTACTTC
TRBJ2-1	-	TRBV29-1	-	CSVLRGLEQFF	TGCAGCGTCCTAAGGGGATTAGAGCAGTTCTTC
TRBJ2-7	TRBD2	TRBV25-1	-	CASSLSGGDYEQYF	TGTGCCAGCAGTCTCAGCGGGGGGGACTACGAGCAGTACTTC
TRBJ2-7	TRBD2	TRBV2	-	CASRRGGAEQYF	TGTGCCAGCAGGCGGGGGGGGGCCGAGCAGTACTTC
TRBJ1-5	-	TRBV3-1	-	CASSLRIGADQPQHF	TGTGCCAGCAGCCTCCGGATCGGGGCCGATCAGCCCCAGCATTTT
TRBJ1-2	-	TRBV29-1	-	CSVQPGDYGYTF	TGCAGCGTTCAGCCAGGGGACTATGGCTACACCTTC
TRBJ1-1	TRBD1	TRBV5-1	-	CASRGTGGAGNTEAFF	TGCGCCAGCAGAGGGACAGGGGGCGCGGGGAACACTGAAGCTTTCTTT
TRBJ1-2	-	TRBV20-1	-	CSASFSGVRGYTF	TGCAGTGCTAGTTTTTCCGGAGTTAGGGGCTACACCTTC
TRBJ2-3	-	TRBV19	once	CASSMKVTDTQYF	TGTGCCAGTAGTATGAAGGTGACAGATACGCAGTATTTT
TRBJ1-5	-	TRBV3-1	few	CASSQGYGRPQHF	TGTGCCAGCAGCCAAGGGTACGGTAGGCCCCAGCATTTT
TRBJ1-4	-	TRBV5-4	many	CASSLGQGARLTNEKLFF	TGTGCCAGCAGCTTGGGGCAGGGCGCACGATTAACTAATGAAAAACTGTTTTTT
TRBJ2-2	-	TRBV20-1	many	CSASREVGELFF	TGCAGTGCTAGCAGGGAGGTCGGGGAGCTGTTTTTT
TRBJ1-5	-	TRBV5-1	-	CASSVDGNQPQHF	TGCGCCAGCAGCGTGGACGGGAATCAGCCCCAGCATTTT
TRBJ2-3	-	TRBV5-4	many	CASSPSGGVTTDTQYF	TGTGCCAGCAGCCCATCAGGGGGGGTTACCACAGATACGCAGTATTTT
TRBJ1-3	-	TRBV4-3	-	CASSQHPGASSGNTIYF	TGCGCCAGCAGCCAACACCCGGGGGCAAGCTCTGGAAACACCATATATTTT
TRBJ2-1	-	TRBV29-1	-	CSVGSSHEQFF	TGCAGCGTTGGGAGCTCCCACGAGCAGTTCTTC